This T cell receptor (beta chain) was sequenced during a study of shared clonotypes between healthy human individuals. Overall study context: Each donor's CD4 naive and CD4 memory cells filled three plates apiece, CD8 naive two, and CD8 memory one.

Nashville, Tennessee was home to all donors, each a Caucasian adult. Overall study results and limits: Clonotype sharing across a few donors was observed for about 5.2% of naive CD4 clonotypes.

As handled by the study authors: Because ImmunoSEQ provided only junction sequences with no quality scores, the filtering differed. Clones were sequenced by immunoSEQ multiplex PCR, and TCRdb holds only the in-frame ones, with some missing. V and J calls and clone size come straight from that table; D and trimming were deduced from the DNA. The sample lists millions of clones, roughly 94% occurring once. This clone was recorded once. Antigen specificity is unknown. What was sequenced was naive CD4+ T cells sorted from blood. Subset noted: CD45RA+ positively selected. The sequence derives from a young man in good health.

CDR3 sequence: CATSRDQTGKVAQPQHF. The CDR3 DNA reads as TGTGCCACCAGCAGAGATCAGACAGGGAAGGTGGCTCAGCCCCAGCATTTT. This chain links TRBV15 with TRBJ1-5, with 7 bases aligning to TRBD1. This CDR3 region has 17 residues. The junction had 11 bases not matched to a gene; V was cut back by 0 bases and J by 6 bases. Germline V gene lookup returns CDR1 LNHNV and CDR2 YYDKDF (reference sequence).